These 31 T cell receptor beta chains share one sample of origin, sequenced in a study of T cell repertoires in cytomegalovirus infection. TCRdb passed the reads through MiXCR, listing each CDR3 protein once. This repertoire shows about half a million distinct CDR3 sequences, 30% to 40% found once; its top ten account for roughly 16%. For these TCRs, the target antigens are not known. Sequenced here: cultured PBMCs, sampled from culture after CMV antigen stimulation. The receptors derive from a human donor in good health (CMV status not recorded). Some clones in this sample may be carry-over from other donors' samples.

This clonotype occurred many times. The CDR3 spells CASSLVGGGSQETQYF. In nucleotides, the CDR3 is TGTGCCAGCAGCTTAGTTGGAGGAGGTTCGCAAGAGACCCAGTACTTC. The gene calls are TRBV7-2 and TRBJ2-5; the D gene is possibly TRBD2 (5 bases). The germline gives CDR1 SGHTA, CDR2 FQGNSA. V lost 1 base, J lost 2 bases, and 14 bases lay in between. This CDR3 region has 16 residues. Drawing the rest from reference TRBV7-2 and TRBJ2-5, the complete variable domain is GAGVSQSPSNKVTEKGKDVELRCDPISGHTALYWYRQSLGQGLEFLIYFQGNSAPDKSGLPSDRFSAERTGGSVSTLTIQRTQQEDSAVYLCASSLVGGGSQETQYFGPGTRLLVL.

The gene calls are TRBV6-1 and TRBJ2-3; D may be TRBD2 (6 bases). The CDR3 runs 15 residues. Trimming took 5 bases from V and 3 from J, leaving 15 bases between them. From germline, CDR1 is MNHNS and CDR2 SASEGT. The CDR3 spells CASSHPSVATDTQYF. As DNA, the CDR3 is TGTGCCAGCAGTCACCCTAGCGTTGCGACAGATACGCAGTATTTT.

V is TRBV7-2 and J is TRBJ2-7, with D possibly being TRBD2 (5 bases). Germline V lookup: CDR1 SGHTA, CDR2 FQGNSA. V was cut by 3 bases and J by 6 bases, with 15 bases left in between. The CDR3 covers 14 residues. The CDR3 is CASSLGSLIGEQYV. The CDR3 DNA is TGTGCCAGCAGCTTGGGGAGCCTAATCGGCGAGCAGTACGTC.

Only a few counts were recorded for this clonotype. The J gene is TRBJ2-1, the V gene TRBV7-2; tentatively, D is TRBD1 or TRBD2 (5 bases each). Trimming took off 5 bases at V and 9 bases at J, with 11 bases between the two ends. The CDR3 sequence is 12 residues long. CDR1 SGHTA and CDR2 FQGNSA come from the germline V gene. This CDR3 is CASSGRGGEQFF. In nucleotides, the CDR3 is TGTGCCAGCAGCGGTCGGGGCGGTGAGCAGTTCTTC.

V and J are TRBV7-3 and TRBJ2-3; a weak D match, TRBD2 (5 bases). The CDR3 covers 11 residues. Trimming removed 9 bases from V and 9 bases from J, with 13 bases in between. Germline-derived CDR1 and CDR2 are SGHTA and FQGTGA. CDR3 region: CARGSSRTQYF. The CDR3, as DNA: TGTGCCAGGGGGTCTAGCCGAACGCAGTATTTT.

This clonotype was seen at least ten times. The chain carries TRBV7-2 and TRBJ1-6; D ambiguous. The CDR3 covers 14 residues. Germline V gives CDR1 SGHTA, CDR2 FQGNSA. V gave up 5 bases and J gave up 13 bases, with 18 bases separating them. CDR3 in DNA: TGTGCCAGCAGCAAAAAGGACGTGGTGGGGCCCCTCCACTTT. Its translation: CASSKKDVVGPLHF.

In this sample, this clonotype turned up a few times. The chain combines TRBV4-1 with TRBJ2-3; the D is unclear. Germline CDR1 reads MGHRA; CDR2 reads YSYEKL. Trimming removed 1 base from V and 2 bases from J, with 4 bases in between. This CDR3 contains 13 residues. The CDR3: CASSQGTTDTQYF. Here the CDR3 DNA reads TGCGCCAGCAGCCAAGGGACCACAGATACGCAGTATTTT.

This chain connects TRBV6-2 or TRBV6-3 to TRBJ2-1; TRBD2 aligns across 8 bases. V gave up 4 bases and J gave up 6 bases; unmatched junction bases: 5. This CDR3 has 14 residues. Germline CDR1 and CDR2: MNHEY and SVGEGT. The CDR3 nucleotides are TGTGCCAGCAGTTCGGGAGGGCCCATCAATGAGCAGTTCTTC. It yields the protein CASSSGGPINEQFF.

This clonotype was seen only a few times. This chain uses TRBV7-2 with TRBJ2-3; possible D gene TRBD2, 5 bases. The CDR3 extends over 14 amino acids. The ends were cut back, 8 bases at V and 3 bases at J, with 15 bases in the middle. The germline V gene encodes CDR1 SGHTA and CDR2 FQGNSA. The CDR3 DNA reads as TGTGCCAGCGCGGCTCGAGCGGTGACAGATACGCAGTATTTT. This encodes CASAARAVTDTQYF.

The chain recombines TRBV4-1 with TRBJ2-3; D gene ambiguous. Per germline, CDR1 MGHRA and CDR2 YSYEKL. The V end was cut by 0 bases, the J end by 5 bases, with 6 bases between. This CDR3 is built from 13 residues. CDR3 residues: CASSQDPEDTQYF. DNA of the CDR3: TGCGCCAGCAGCCAAGATCCGGAAGATACGCAGTATTTT.

CDR3 DNA: TGTGCCAGCAGTTACGGCGGCGGAGGGAAGAACACTGAAGCTTTCTTT. Translated, it gives CASSYGGGGKNTEAFF. This rearrangement joins TRBV6-6 to TRBJ1-1, with D uncertain. The CDR3 totals 16 residues. Trimming cost V 2 bases and J 1 base, with 14 bases left between them. Germline-derived CDR1 and CDR2 are MNHNY and SVGAGI (reference sequence).

This rearrangement joins TRBV12-3 or TRBV12-4 to TRBJ2-5, with 8 bases matching TRBD1. CDR3 length equals 14 residues. The junction had 5 bases not matched to a gene; V was cut back by 3 bases and J by 5 bases. CDR3: CASSFAGGRETQYF. Here the CDR3 DNA reads TGTGCCAGCAGTTTTGCAGGGGGCCGGGAGACCCAGTACTTC.

This clonotype has only a few counts. The chain uses TRBV12-3 or TRBV12-4 and TRBJ1-5; D call uncertain. The CDR3 runs 13 residues. V shed 1 base and J shed 7 bases, with 8 bases lying between them. CDR3 in amino acids: CASSLGFTQPQHF. In DNA form, the CDR3 reads TGTGCCAGCAGTTTAGGGTTTACGCAGCCCCAGCATTTT.

This clonotype was observed a few times. V and J are TRBV10-3 and TRBJ1-2; possible D gene TRBD1, 6 bases. Germline V gene data show CDR1 as ENHRY and CDR2 as SYGVKD. Trimming stripped 6 bases from V and 5 bases from J, with 13 bases between. The CDR3 has 13 amino acids. CDR3 loop: CAIRETGGYGYTF. The CDR3 DNA reads as TGTGCCATCAGGGAGACAGGAGGTTATGGCTACACCTTC.

The table lists this clonotype with a few counts. The chain couples TRBV11-2 to TRBJ2-7; TRBD2 is a possible D gene (5 bases). V was cut by 4 bases and J by 0 bases, with 7 bases left in between. There are 13 residues in the CDR3. Germline V gene sequence: CDR1 SGHAT, CDR2 FQNNGV. CDR3 nucleotide sequence: TGTGCCAGCAGCTGGGAGAGCTCCTACGAGCAGTACGTC. It yields the protein CASSWESSYEQYV.

The rearrangement links TRBV20-1 to TRBJ2-1, with D unresolved. The germline V and J ends were trimmed by 3 bases and 7 bases, with 28 bases remaining between them. The length of the CDR3 is 18 residues. The V gene's germline CDR1 is DFQATT and CDR2 SNEGSKA (reference sequence). The CDR3, as DNA: TGCAGTGCTAGTCTGTTTAACTCTGGGAACTTTCTAGTTAATGAGCAGTTCTTC. Translated, it gives CSASLFNSGNFLVNEQFF.

This clonotype was counted a few times. The chain combines TRBV7-6 with TRBJ2-3; tentatively, D is TRBD2 (6 bases). CDR1 and CDR2 (germline): SGHVS, FNYEAQ. The CDR3 runs to 16 residues. Trimming cost V 5 bases and J 6 bases, with 21 bases left between them. The DNA of the CDR3 is TGTGCCAGCAGCCTTTTCTCGGCGGGGAGTGCGGATACGCAGTATTTT. This sequence encodes CASSLFSAGSADTQYF.

V gene TRBV6-6 combines with J gene TRBJ2-1; no reliable D call. The CDR3 contains 13 residues. Germline V gene data show CDR1 as MNHNY and CDR2 as SVGAGI (reference sequence). The germline V and J ends were trimmed by 2 bases and 8 bases, with 10 bases remaining between them. CDR3 region: CASSYPRPDEQFF. CDR3 nucleotide sequence: TGTGCCAGCAGTTACCCCAGACCGGATGAGCAGTTCTTC.

The J gene is TRBJ1-5, the V gene TRBV6-2 or TRBV6-3, with D unclear. The germline V and J ends were trimmed by 5 bases and 0 bases, with 11 bases remaining between them. This CDR3 spans 15 amino acids. CDR1 MNHEY and CDR2 SVGEGT come from the germline V gene. In DNA, the CDR3 is TGTGCCAGCAGTCGACATCCGTATAGCAATCAGCCCCAGCATTTT. Protein: CASSRHPYSNQPQHF.

The CDR3 DNA reads TGCAAACCTACTAGCGGGAGACCCAATGAGCAGTTCTTC. It yields the protein CKPTSGRPNEQFF. The genes are TRBV20-1 and TRBJ2-1; 11 bases fit TRBD2. From germline, CDR1 is DFQATT and CDR2 SNEGSKA (reference sequence). The CDR3 contains 13 residues.

This clonotype showed up many times. The J gene is TRBJ2-5, the V gene TRBV7-2, with D unclear. This CDR3 is built from 15 residues. The V gene's germline CDR1 is SGHTA and CDR2 FQGNSA. Trimming took 3 bases from V and 0 from J, leaving 11 bases between them. CDR3 residues: CASSFTLSHQETQYF. DNA for the CDR3: TGTGCCAGCAGCTTCACCCTCTCCCACCAAGAGACCCAGTACTTC. The full variable domain, its missing parts supplied by reference TRBV7-2 and TRBJ2-5, is GAGVSQSPSNKVTEKGKDVELRCDPISGHTALYWYRQSLGQGLEFLIYFQGNSAPDKSGLPSDRFSAERTGGSVSTLTIQRTQQEDSAVYLCASSFTLSHQETQYFGPGTRLLVL.

The genes are TRBV30 and TRBJ2-1, with D tentatively TRBD2 (7 bases). The ends were cut back, 3 bases at V and 8 bases at J, with 17 bases in the middle. This CDR3 has 14 residues. Germline V gene sequence: CDR1 GTSNPN, CDR2 SVGIG (reference sequence). CDR3 DNA sequence: TGTGCCTGGAGCAGGGGCGGGAGCTCCCATGAGCAGTTCTTC. This gives the protein CAWSRGGSSHEQFF. Supplemented by reference TRBV30 and TRBJ2-1, the full variable domain reads SQTIHQWPATLVQPVGSPLSLECTVEGTSNPNLYWYRQAAGRGLQLLFYSVGIGQISSEVPQNLSASRPQDRQFILSSKKLLLSDSGFYLCAWSRGGSSHEQFFGPGTRLTVL.

The V gene is TRBV28, the J gene TRBJ1-2; D perhaps matches TRBD1 (6 bases). V lost 1 base, J lost 8 bases, and 11 bases lay in between. The CDR3 covers 13 residues. Per germline, CDR1 MDHEN and CDR2 SYDVKM. The CDR3 region has the DNA TGTGCCAGCAGTTTATCAGGGGCTCTCGGCTACACCTTC. Amino acids: CASSLSGALGYTF.

The V gene is TRBV28, the J gene TRBJ2-7; D unclear. The CDR3 spans 14 residues. CDR1 is MDHEN, CDR2 SYDVKM, per germline. V was clipped by 2 bases and J by 5 bases, with 13 bases between them. CDR3 region: CASSLGDRSDEQYF. DNA for the CDR3: TGTGCCAGCAGTTTAGGGGATCGGAGCGACGAGCAGTACTTC.

The rearrangement uses TRBV10-3 and TRBJ2-1; 7 bases fit TRBD1. The CDR3 covers 16 residues. J was trimmed by 0 bases and V by 3 bases; bases with no gene match: 5. Germline CDR1 is ENHRY and CDR2 is SYGVKD. The CDR3 DNA reads as TGTGCCATCAGTGACTCGGACAGGAGCTCCTACAATGAGCAGTTCTTC. Protein product: CAISDSDRSSYNEQFF.

This clonotype was seen more than once but under ten times. The chain couples TRBV5-1 to TRBJ2-1; a possible D gene is TRBD1 (6 bases). Between the trimmed V and J ends, which lost 4 bases and 11 bases, there was a span of 22 bases. Per the germline V gene, CDR1 is SGHRS and CDR2 is YFSETQ. The CDR3 extends over 15 amino acids. CDR3 region: CASSRRLGQPGQQFF. CDR3 coding DNA: TGCGCCAGCAGCCGGAGGCTGGGACAACCTGGTCAGCAGTTCTTC.

The chain carries TRBV27 and TRBJ2-1; D may be TRBD1 or TRBD2 (5 bases each). CDR3 size: 15 residues. Germline CDR1 reads MNHEY; CDR2 reads SMNVEV (reference sequence). Trimming took off 3 bases at V and 4 bases at J, with 13 bases between the two ends. CDR3: CASSLSRDQYNEQFF. In DNA form, the CDR3 reads TGTGCCAGCAGTTTGTCCCGGGACCAGTACAATGAGCAGTTCTTC.

The CDR3 nucleotides read TGTGCCAGCAGCCCGAATACAGGGGGCGGAAACACCATATATTTT. Translating gives CASSPNTGGGNTIYF. The chain has TRBV7-2 and TRBJ1-3; 9 nucleotides align to TRBD1. The CDR3 extends over 15 amino acids. Trimming removed 5 bases from V and 4 bases from J; junction bases left unmatched: 6. The germline V gene encodes CDR1 SGHTA and CDR2 FQGNSA.

In its sample, this clonotype was seen a few times. The chain recombines TRBV7-2 with TRBJ2-3, with 10 bases fitting TRBD2. Germline CDR1 and CDR2: SGHTA and FQGNSA. The CDR3 runs 16 residues. The trim removed 4 bases at V and 1 base at J, leaving 5 bases unmatched. The CDR3 sequence is CASSSAAGGGTDTQYF. The DNA for the CDR3 is TGTGCCAGCAGCTCGGCAGCGGGAGGGGGCACAGATACGCAGTATTTT.

V is TRBV27 and J is TRBJ2-1; D might be TRBD1 or TRBD2, each matching 6 bases. This CDR3 has 15 residues. The V gene's germline CDR1 is MNHEY and CDR2 SMNVEV (reference sequence). Trimming shortened V by 2 bases and J by 10 bases, and 18 bases separated the two germline ends. Here the CDR3 DNA reads TGTGCCAGCAGTTTAGGGGGGCGAAAGGGGGTCGAGCAGTTCTTC. This sequence encodes CASSLGGRKGVEQFF.

The chain carries TRBV20-1 and TRBJ2-7; D gene ambiguous. CDR3 size: 14 residues. Germline CDR1 reads DFQATT; CDR2 reads SNEGSKA (reference sequence). Trimming cost V 1 base and J 1 base, with 11 bases left between them. The CDR3 DNA reads TGCAGTGCTAGAGTCCCTATCCCATCCTACGAGCAGTACTTC. Translated, it gives CSARVPIPSYEQYF.